Listed below are T cell receptor beta chains from one sample, sequenced in a study of T cell responses to AZD1222 COVID-19 vaccine. Measured with immunoSEQ multiplex PCR; TCRdb has only the in-frame clones, and not every one. In the table there are hundreds of thousands of clones, around 93% of which are singletons. The specimen was peripheral blood, collected 28 days after the second AZD1222 dose. The receptors shown here come from an adult who received the AZD1222 COVID-19 vaccine. Each CDR3 is given with its conserved first and last residue.

V gene,CDR3 protein
TRBV5-1,CASSLASGVYEQYF
TRBV28,CASSPGGTVYEQYF
TRBV28,CASSSLATPGGGYTF
TRBV11-3,CASSWGGGGEEQFF
TRBV7-3,CASSLRDSDRSTDTQYF
TRBV28,CASRERRLTNEKLFF
TRBV19,CASSIEQGVNQPQHF
TRBV3-1/TRBV3-2,CASSQDTRVRAFF
TRBV6-5,CASSGLAGNNEQFF
TRBV5-1,CASSEGGHEQFF
TRBV28,CASQGYEQYF
TRBV6-2/TRBV6-3,CASSYSRWDSLLHF
TRBV19,CASSSGETGELFF